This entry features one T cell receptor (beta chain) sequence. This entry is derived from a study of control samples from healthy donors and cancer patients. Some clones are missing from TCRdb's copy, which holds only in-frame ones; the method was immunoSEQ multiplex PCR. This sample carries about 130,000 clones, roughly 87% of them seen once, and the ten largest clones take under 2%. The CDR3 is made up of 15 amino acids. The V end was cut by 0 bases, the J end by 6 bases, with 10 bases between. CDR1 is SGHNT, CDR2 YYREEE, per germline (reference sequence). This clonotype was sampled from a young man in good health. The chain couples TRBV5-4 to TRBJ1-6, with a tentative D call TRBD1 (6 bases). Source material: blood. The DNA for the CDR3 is TGTGCCAGCAGCTTGGGCAGGGGTTTTAATTCACCCCTCCACTTT. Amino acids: CASSLGRGFNSPLHF.